This entry lists 3 T cell receptor beta chains sequenced from one sample in a study of cytomegalovirus exposure and HLA in healthy donors (dated by TCRdb to the late 2010s). Library prep was done by the immunoSEQ multiplex PCR assay. A mixture of 60 forward primers for TCR Vbeta segments and 13 reverse primers for TCR Jbeta segments was used in the multiplex PCR. TCRdb obtained this table from immuneACCESS and retained in-frame rearrangements with V and J assigned. These tables miss some clones; where compared with another copy, unresolved V genes account for less than half of the shortfall, and the remainder is unexplained. The sample includes roughly 190,000 clones, with approximately 86% observed a single time. Of the sample, around 0.99% falls within the top ten clones. Specimen: PBMCs. The source of these receptors is a boy between 2 and 10 years old in good health and CMV-seronegative.

V gene TRBV28 combines with J gene TRBJ1-5; maybe TRBD1 (5 bases). The V end lost 7 bases, the J end lost 2 bases, and 15 bases lay between the germline ends. The germline gives CDR1 MDHEN, CDR2 SYDVKM. CDR3 length equals 15 residues. CDR3 nucleotides: TGTGCCAGCACCAATTCAGGGTCTCGCAATCAGCCCCAGCATTTT. As protein: CASTNSGSRNQPQHF. Full variable domain (rest looked up from reference TRBV28 and TRBJ1-5): DVKVTQSSRYLVKRTGEKVFLECVQDMDHENMFWYRQDPGLGLRLIYFSYDVKMKEKGDIPEGYSVSREKKERFSLILESASTNQTSMYLCASTNSGSRNQPQHFGDGTRLSIL.

The genes are TRBV27 and TRBJ2-3; 9 bases line up with TRBD1. CDR3 length: 16 amino acids. Germline V CDR1 and CDR2: MNHEY, SMNVEV (reference sequence). V lost 6 bases, J lost 7 bases, and 14 bases stayed unmatched. DNA for the CDR3: TGTGCCAGCAGCCAATACCGGGACAGGGCGGCATATACGCAGTATTTT. It specifies CASSQYRDRAAYTQYF.

V usage is TRBV5-1 and J usage is TRBJ1-2; D gene uncertain. Trimming left V 1 base short and J 4 bases short, with 5 bases between. Germline CDR1 SGHRS, CDR2 YFSETQ. This CDR3 comprises 12 residues. In DNA form, the CDR3 reads TGCGCCAGCAGCTTGACCAGCTATGGCTACACCTTC. Translating gives CASSLTSYGYTF.